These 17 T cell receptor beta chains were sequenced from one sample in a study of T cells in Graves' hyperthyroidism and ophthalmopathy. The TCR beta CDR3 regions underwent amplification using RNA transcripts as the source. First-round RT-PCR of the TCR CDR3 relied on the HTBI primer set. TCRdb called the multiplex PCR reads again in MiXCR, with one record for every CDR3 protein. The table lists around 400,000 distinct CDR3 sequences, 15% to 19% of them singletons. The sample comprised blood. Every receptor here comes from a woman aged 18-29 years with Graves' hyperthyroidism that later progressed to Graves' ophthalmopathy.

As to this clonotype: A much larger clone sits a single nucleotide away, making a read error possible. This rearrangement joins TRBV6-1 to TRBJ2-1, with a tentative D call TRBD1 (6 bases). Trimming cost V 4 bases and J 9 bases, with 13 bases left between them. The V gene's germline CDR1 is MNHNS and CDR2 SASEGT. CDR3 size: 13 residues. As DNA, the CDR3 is TGTGCCAGCAGTGTCCTGGGGGCAAGTGAGCAGTTCTTC. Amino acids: CASSVLGASEQFF.

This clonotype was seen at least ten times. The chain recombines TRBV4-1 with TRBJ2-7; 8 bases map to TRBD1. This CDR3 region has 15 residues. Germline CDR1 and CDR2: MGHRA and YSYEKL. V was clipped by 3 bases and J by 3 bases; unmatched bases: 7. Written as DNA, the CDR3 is TGCGCCAGCAGCCATCACCCACAGGGGGACTACGAGCAGTACTTC. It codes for CASSHHPQGDYEQYF.

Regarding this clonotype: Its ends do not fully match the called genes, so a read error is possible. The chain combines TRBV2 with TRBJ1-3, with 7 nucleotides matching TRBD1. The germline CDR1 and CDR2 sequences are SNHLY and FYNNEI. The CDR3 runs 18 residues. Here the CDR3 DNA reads TGTGCCAGAAGTGACTCTTGGGCAAATATGAAGGGGGCCAACACCATATATTTT. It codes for CARSDSWANMKGANTIYF. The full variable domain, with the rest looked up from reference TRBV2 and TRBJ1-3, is EPEVTQTPSHQVTQMGQEVILRCVPISNHLYFYWYRQILGQKVEFLVSFYNNEISEKSEIFDDQFSVERPDGSNFTLKIRSTKLEDSAMYFCARSDSWANMKGANTIYFGEGSWLTVV.

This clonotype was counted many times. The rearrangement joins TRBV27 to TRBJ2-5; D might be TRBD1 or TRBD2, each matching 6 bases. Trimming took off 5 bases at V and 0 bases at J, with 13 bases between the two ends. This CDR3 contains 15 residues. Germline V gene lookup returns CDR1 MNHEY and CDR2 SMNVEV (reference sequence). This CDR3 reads CASSPLGGNQETQYF. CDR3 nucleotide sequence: TGTGCCAGCAGTCCCCTAGGGGGGAACCAAGAGACCCAGTACTTC.

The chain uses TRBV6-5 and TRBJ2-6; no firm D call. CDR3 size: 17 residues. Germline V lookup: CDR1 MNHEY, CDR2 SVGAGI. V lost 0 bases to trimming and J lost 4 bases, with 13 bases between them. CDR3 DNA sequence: TGTGCCAGCAGTTACTCGATAAGGTCCCTGGGGGCCAACGTCCTGACTTTC. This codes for CASSYSIRSLGANVLTF.

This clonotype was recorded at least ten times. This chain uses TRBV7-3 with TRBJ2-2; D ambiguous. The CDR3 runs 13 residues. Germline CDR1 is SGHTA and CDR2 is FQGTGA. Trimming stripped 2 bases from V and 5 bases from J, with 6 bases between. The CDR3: CASSLAVTGELFF. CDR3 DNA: TGTGCCAGCAGCTTAGCTGTTACCGGGGAGCTGTTTTTT.

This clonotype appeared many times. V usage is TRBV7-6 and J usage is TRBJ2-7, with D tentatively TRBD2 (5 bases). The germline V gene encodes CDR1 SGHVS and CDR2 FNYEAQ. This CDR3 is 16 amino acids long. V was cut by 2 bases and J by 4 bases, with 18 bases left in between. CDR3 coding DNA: TGTGCCAGCAGCTTACAGACGGAGGCGAATTGGTACGAGCAGTACTTC. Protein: CASSLQTEANWYEQYF.

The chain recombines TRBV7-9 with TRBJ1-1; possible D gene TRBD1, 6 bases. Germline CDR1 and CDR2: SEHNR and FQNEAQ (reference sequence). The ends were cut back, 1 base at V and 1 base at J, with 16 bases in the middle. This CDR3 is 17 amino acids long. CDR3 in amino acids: CASSLVGTSKGNTEAFF. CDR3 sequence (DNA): TGTGCCAGCAGCTTAGTGGGGACATCCAAGGGGAACACTGAAGCTTTCTTT.

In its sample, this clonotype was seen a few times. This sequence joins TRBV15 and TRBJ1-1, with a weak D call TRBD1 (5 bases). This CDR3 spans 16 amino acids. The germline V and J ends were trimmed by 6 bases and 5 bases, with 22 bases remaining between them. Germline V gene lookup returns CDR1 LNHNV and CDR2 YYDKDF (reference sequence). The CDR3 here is CATRALGPGGGTEAFF. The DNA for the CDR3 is TGTGCCACCAGGGCCCTTGGACCGGGGGGAGGTACTGAAGCTTTCTTT. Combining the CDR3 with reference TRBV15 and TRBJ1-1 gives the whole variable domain DAMVIQNPRYQVTQFGKPVTLSCSQTLNHNVMYWYQQKSSQAPKLLFHYYDKDFNNEADTPDNFQSRRPNTSFCFLDIRSPGLGDTAMYLCATRALGPGGGTEAFFGQGTRLTVV.

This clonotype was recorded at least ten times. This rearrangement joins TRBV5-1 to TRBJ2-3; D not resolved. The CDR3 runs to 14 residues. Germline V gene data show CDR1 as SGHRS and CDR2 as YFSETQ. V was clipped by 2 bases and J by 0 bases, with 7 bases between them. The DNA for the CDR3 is TGCGCCAGCAGCTTCTATCCTAGCACAGATACGCAGTATTTT. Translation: CASSFYPSTDTQYF. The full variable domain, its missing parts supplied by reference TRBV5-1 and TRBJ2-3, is KAGVTQTPRYLIKTRGQQVTLSCSPISGHRSVSWYQQTPGQGLQFLFEYFSETQRNKGNFPGRFSGRQFSNSRSEMNVSTLELGDSALYLCASSFYPSTDTQYFGPGTRLTVL.

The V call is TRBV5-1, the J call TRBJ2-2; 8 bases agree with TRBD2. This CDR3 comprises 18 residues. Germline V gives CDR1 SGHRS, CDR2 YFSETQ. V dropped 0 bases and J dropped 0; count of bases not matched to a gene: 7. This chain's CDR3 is CASSLVPAGDPNTGELFF. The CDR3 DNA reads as TGCGCCAGCAGCTTGGTCCCAGCGGGAGACCCGAACACCGGGGAGCTGTTTTTT.

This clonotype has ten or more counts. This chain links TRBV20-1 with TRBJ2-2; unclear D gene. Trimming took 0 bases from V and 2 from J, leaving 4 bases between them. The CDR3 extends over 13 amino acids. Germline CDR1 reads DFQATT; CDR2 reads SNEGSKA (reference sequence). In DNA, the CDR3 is TGCAGTGCTAGAGACGTAAACACCGGGGAGCTGTTTTTT. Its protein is CSARDVNTGELFF.

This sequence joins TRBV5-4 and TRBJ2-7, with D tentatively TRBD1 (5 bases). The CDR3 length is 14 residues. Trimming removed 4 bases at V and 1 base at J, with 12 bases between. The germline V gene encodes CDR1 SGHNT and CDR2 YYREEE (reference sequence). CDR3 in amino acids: CASSQWTLSYEQYF. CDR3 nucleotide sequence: TGTGCCAGCAGCCAGTGGACACTATCCTACGAGCAGTACTTC.

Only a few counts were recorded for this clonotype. The chain's CDR3 is CASSYSRGAAGYTF. CDR3 in DNA: TGTGCCAGCAGTTACTCGAGAGGCGCGGCTGGCTACACCTTC. The chain is built from TRBV6-2 or TRBV6-3 and TRBJ1-2, with D unresolved. The CDR3 extends over 14 amino acids. The V gene lost 0 bases and the J gene lost 7 bases, with 12 bases spanning the gap. CDR1 is MNHEY, CDR2 SVGEGT, per germline.

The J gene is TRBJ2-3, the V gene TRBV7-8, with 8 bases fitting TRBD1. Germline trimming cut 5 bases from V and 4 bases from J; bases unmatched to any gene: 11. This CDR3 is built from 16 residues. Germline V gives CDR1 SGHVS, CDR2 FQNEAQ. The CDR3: CASSKDGQGGADTQYF. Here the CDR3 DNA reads TGTGCCAGCAGCAAAGACGGACAGGGAGGCGCAGATACGCAGTATTTT.

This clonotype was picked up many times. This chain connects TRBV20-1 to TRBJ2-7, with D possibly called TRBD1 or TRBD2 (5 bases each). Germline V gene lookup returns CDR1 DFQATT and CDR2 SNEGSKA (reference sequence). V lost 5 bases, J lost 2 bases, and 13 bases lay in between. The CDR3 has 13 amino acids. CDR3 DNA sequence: TGCAGTGCTGAGGGGACGGAAGCCTACGAGCAGTACTTC. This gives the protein CSAEGTEAYEQYF.

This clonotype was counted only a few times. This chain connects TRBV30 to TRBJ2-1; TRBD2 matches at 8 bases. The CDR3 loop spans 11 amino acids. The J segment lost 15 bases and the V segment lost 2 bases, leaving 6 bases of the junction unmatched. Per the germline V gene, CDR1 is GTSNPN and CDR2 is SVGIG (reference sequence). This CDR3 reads CAWSRREVRFF. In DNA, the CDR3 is TGTGCCTGGAGTAGGCGGGAGGTTCGGTTCTTC. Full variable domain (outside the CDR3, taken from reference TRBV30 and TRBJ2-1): SQTIHQWPATLVQPVGSPLSLECTVEGTSNPNLYWYRQAAGRGLQLLFYSVGIGQISSEVPQNLSASRPQDRQFILSSKKLLLSDSGFYLCAWSRREVRFFGPGTRLTVL.